Presented here are 30 T cell receptor beta chains from one specimen sequenced in a study of T-cell reconstitution after alpha-beta-depleted transplantation in children. Unique molecular identifiers tagged the TCRbeta library. TCRdb called the PCR reads again in MiXCR, with one record for every CDR3 protein. This repertoire shows 780,000 or so distinct CDR3 sequences, about 15% found once; its top ten account for roughly 4.8%. The sequenced sample was PBMCs, mostly from graft donor cells, obtained 360 days after TCRalphabeta/CD19-depleted stem cell transplant. All receptors come from a male patient between 10 and 17 years old who had a stem cell transplant for acute lymphoblastic leukemia, so the T cells may come from the graft donor.

This clonotype appeared a few times. The chain uses TRBV9 and TRBJ2-1; 8 positions agree with TRBD2. Trimming took 4 bases from V and 3 from J; bases not matched to a gene: 15. This CDR3 contains 18 residues. CDR1 and CDR2 from the germline V gene are SGDLS and YYNGEE. As DNA, the CDR3 is TGTGCCAGCAGCTCCCGTTCCCATAGCGGGATAGGCTACAATGAGCAGTTCTTC. Its translation: CASSSRSHSGIGYNEQFF.

The J gene is TRBJ2-7, the V gene TRBV20-1; 7 bases agree with TRBD2. The V gene's germline CDR1 is DFQATT and CDR2 SNEGSKA (reference sequence). The CDR3 extends over 16 amino acids. V trimming: 5 bases; J trimming: 2 bases; junction bases outside the gene matches: 15. The CDR3 is CSADEAQGGDAYEQYF. In DNA, the CDR3 is TGCAGTGCTGATGAAGCCCAGGGAGGGGATGCCTACGAGCAGTACTTC.

The rearrangement uses TRBV5-1 and TRBJ2-1; TRBD2 matches 7 bases. The J segment lost 2 bases and the V segment lost 2 bases, leaving 7 bases of the junction unmatched. Germline values: CDR1 SGHRS, CDR2 YFSETQ. There are 16 residues in the CDR3. CDR3 in DNA: TGCGCCAGCAGCTTCTCTCGGGGGGAACCCTACAATGAGCAGTTCTTC. Amino acids: CASSFSRGEPYNEQFF.

This clonotype was recorded a few times. The rearrangement links TRBV7-3 to TRBJ2-6; 9 bases fit TRBD2. With V trimmed by 1 base and J by 0 bases, 4 bases remained unmatched. CDR1 and CDR2 from the germline V gene are SGHTA and FQGTGA. This CDR3 has 18 amino acids. CDR3 loop: CASSLRTSASSGANVLTF. The CDR3 DNA reads TGTGCCAGCAGCTTAAGGACTAGCGCAAGCTCTGGGGCCAACGTCCTGACTTTC.

CDR3 amino acids: CASSESPQRETQYF. The DNA of the CDR3 is TGCGCCAGCAGTGAGTCTCCGCAGCGGGAAACCCAGTACTTC. The chain has TRBV10-1 and TRBJ2-5, with 7 bases that match TRBD2. CDR1 WNHNN and CDR2 SYGVQD come from the germline V gene (reference sequence). Trimming took 0 bases from V and 8 from J; bases not matched to a gene: 6. The CDR3 covers 14 residues.

This clonotype was detected many times. The chain combines TRBV4-1 with TRBJ2-7; 11 positions match TRBD2. Germline CDR1 reads MGHRA; CDR2 reads YSYEKL. The CDR3 has 17 amino acids. V gave up 3 bases and J gave up 3 bases; unmatched junction bases: 10. The CDR3 region is CASSHSLRTSGLYEQYF. In DNA, the CDR3 is TGCGCCAGCAGCCATAGTTTGCGGACTAGCGGGCTCTACGAGCAGTACTTC.

This chain links TRBV7-2 with TRBJ2-3; no reliable D call. The CDR3 totals 14 residues. Per the germline V gene, CDR1 is SGHTA and CDR2 is FQGNSA. V was cut by 4 bases and J by 4 bases, with 12 bases left in between. The CDR3 DNA sequence: TGTGCCAGCAGCTACGGCTCAGCCGCAGATACGCAGTATTTT. Protein sequence: CASSYGSAADTQYF.

This clonotype has just a few counts. The rearrangement links TRBV12-3 or TRBV12-4 to TRBJ1-2; D unclear. This CDR3 contains 12 residues. V shed 0 bases and J shed 6 bases, with 5 bases lying between them. The CDR3 spells CASSLAYDGYTF. For the CDR3, the DNA is TGTGCCAGCAGTTTAGCTTACGATGGCTACACCTTC.

This clonotype was counted at least ten times. This chain joins TRBV25-1 and TRBJ1-4; no clear D. This CDR3 has 13 residues. V was trimmed by 6 bases and J by 7 bases, leaving 12 bases between them. CDR1 is MGHDK and CDR2 is SYGVNS in the germline V gene. The CDR3 sequence is CASRFGIGEKLFF. In nucleotides, the CDR3 is TGTGCCAGCAGATTTGGGATCGGTGAAAAACTGTTTTTT.

The V and J genes are TRBV5-4 and TRBJ2-1; 10 bases align to TRBD2. J lost 4 bases, V lost 4 bases, and 5 bases had no gene match. The CDR3 is 15 amino acids. In germline, CDR1 is SGHNT, CDR2 YYREEE (reference sequence). CDR3 DNA sequence: TGTGCCAGCAGCCGCCCGACTAGCGGGTACAATGAGCAGTTCTTC. This translates into CASSRPTSGYNEQFF.

The chain carries TRBV7-3 and TRBJ2-1; 7 nucleotides align to TRBD2. Germline loops: CDR1 SGHTA, CDR2 FQGTGA. The CDR3 sequence is 15 residues long. V was pared by 5 bases and J by 7 bases, with 11 bases of the junction left unmatched. CDR3 sequence reads: CASSDGAGAENEQFF. The CDR3 DNA sequence: TGTGCCAGCAGCGATGGGGCGGGAGCTGAGAATGAGCAGTTCTTC.

A few counts support this clonotype. The chain joins TRBV20-1 to TRBJ2-7; 10 nucleotides align to TRBD2. V was pared by 5 bases and J by 3 bases, with 4 bases of the junction left unmatched. Germline CDR1 DFQATT, CDR2 SNEGSKA (reference sequence). CDR3 length: 13 amino acids. The CDR3, as DNA: TGCAGTGCTCCCGTAGCGGGGGGCTACGAGCAGTACTTC. It specifies CSAPVAGGYEQYF.

J is TRBJ2-2 and V is TRBV5-1; perhaps TRBD1 as D (6 bases). CDR3 size: 16 residues. Trimming took off 0 bases at V and 2 bases at J, with 11 bases between the two ends. Germline CDR1 reads SGHRS; CDR2 reads YFSETQ. CDR3 bases: TGCGCCAGCAGCTTGGTCCCGGGGACAAACACCGGGGAGCTGTTTTTT. Translating gives CASSLVPGTNTGELFF.

This clonotype was counted a few times. V usage is TRBV7-9 and J usage is TRBJ2-1, with D perhaps TRBD2 (5 bases). Trimming took off 2 bases at V and 0 bases at J, with 11 bases between the two ends. The CDR3 has 16 residues. CDR1 is SEHNR, CDR2 FQNEAQ, per germline (reference sequence). The CDR3 spells CASSLPGSFSYNEQFF. The CDR3 nucleotides are TGTGCCAGCAGCTTACCGGGATCCTTCTCCTACAATGAGCAGTTCTTC.

This chain joins TRBV5-1 and TRBJ2-4; D is ambiguous. V lost 5 bases and J lost 9, with 9 bases in between. This CDR3 is built from 11 residues. CDR1 is SGHRS and CDR2 is YFSETQ in the germline V gene. DNA for the CDR3: TGCGCCAGCAGTAGGCCGGGCATTCAGTACTTC. This gives the protein CASSRPGIQYF.

This clonotype was seen a few times. The rearrangement joins TRBV10-3 to TRBJ1-2, with D unclear. CDR3 length: 14 amino acids. Germline-derived CDR1 and CDR2 are ENHRY and SYGVKD. V lost 6 bases and J 4 bases, leaving 15 bases between the germline ends. The DNA for the CDR3 is TGTGCCATCAGCCCGGACGGATCCCTCTATGGCTACACCTTC. This encodes CAISPDGSLYGYTF.

This chain joins TRBV6-9 and TRBJ2-1; the match to TRBD1 covers 8 bases. The CDR3 is 15 amino acids. V was pared by 5 bases and J by 5 bases, with 8 bases of the junction left unmatched. Germline loops: CDR1 MNHGY, CDR2 SVAAGI. The CDR3 DNA follows: TGTGCCAGCAGTCCGCGGACAGGGATAAACAATGAGCAGTTCTTC. Protein product: CASSPRTGINNEQFF.

The J gene is TRBJ2-5, the V gene TRBV24-1; D is possibly TRBD1 or TRBD2 (7 bases each). The CDR3 runs to 14 residues. V was cut by 9 bases and J by 9 bases, with 22 bases left in between. Germline-derived CDR1 and CDR2 are KGHDR and SFDVKD. In DNA form, the CDR3 reads TGTGCCACCGGAAAAACAGGGGCACGGGGGGCCCAGTACTTC. Protein: CATGKTGARGAQYF.

This chain uses TRBV3-1 with TRBJ1-2, with D perhaps TRBD1 (5 bases). Germline V gene data show CDR1 as LGHDT and CDR2 as YNNKEL (reference sequence). The V end was cut by 4 bases, the J end by 8 bases, with 23 bases between. The CDR3 runs to 16 residues. CDR3 nucleotide sequence: TGTGCCAGCAGCCCCTCCTTTGGGGGTCCGCGGGTCGGCTACACCTTC. Translated, it gives CASSPSFGGPRVGYTF.

The J gene is TRBJ1-3, the V gene TRBV12-3 or TRBV12-4; no firm D call. CDR3 length: 16 amino acids. The V and J ends lost 1 base and 0 bases respectively, with 10 bases between them. CDR3 amino acids: CASSLDRRFSGNTIYF. The DNA for the CDR3 is TGTGCCAGCAGTTTAGACAGACGTTTCTCTGGAAACACCATATATTTT.

The chain combines TRBV4-2 with TRBJ2-6; tentatively, D is TRBD1 (6 bases). Germline lookup yields CDR1 LGHNA and CDR2 YNFKEQ. The V gene lost 4 bases and the J gene lost 0 bases, with 28 bases spanning the gap. CDR3 size: 22 residues. The CDR3 sequence is CASSPPAGAGLSLFSGANVLTF. The CDR3 region has the DNA TGTGCCAGCAGCCCCCCTGCAGGGGCAGGGCTTTCTCTTTTCTCTGGGGCCAACGTCCTGACTTTC.

This clonotype was counted between two and nine times. This chain uses TRBV7-3 with TRBJ2-3, with a weak D call TRBD1 (6 bases). The length of the CDR3 is 15 residues. Trimming pared 5 bases from V and 2 bases from J, leaving 14 bases between. Germline V gene sequence: CDR1 SGHTA, CDR2 FQGTGA. Here the CDR3 reads CASSPSTGVTDTQYF. Written as DNA, the CDR3 is TGTGCCAGCAGCCCATCGACAGGAGTCACAGATACGCAGTATTTT.

This clonotype turned up a few times. The chain joins TRBV4-1 to TRBJ1-1; weak D call: TRBD1 (5 bases). CDR1 MGHRA and CDR2 YSYEKL come from the germline V gene. This CDR3 has 13 residues. Trimming left V 4 bases short and J 7 bases short, with 13 bases between. The CDR3 is CASSRQGLREAFF. The CDR3 nucleotides are TGCGCCAGCAGCCGTCAGGGCCTACGTGAAGCTTTCTTT.

This clonotype was observed a handful of times. The rearrangement joins TRBV7-6 to TRBJ2-7; perhaps TRBD1 as D (6 bases). Germline V gene data show CDR1 as SGHVS and CDR2 as FNYEAQ. This CDR3 spans 15 amino acids. Between the trimmed V and J ends, which lost 5 bases and 2 bases, there was a span of 16 bases. The CDR3 nucleotides read TGTGCCAGCAGCCTTTCCTCGGGACAACCCTACGAGCAGTACTTC. It encodes CASSLSSGQPYEQYF.

This clonotype was picked up a small number of times. This chain links TRBV4-1 with TRBJ2-1, with 11 nucleotides matching TRBD2. There are 17 residues in the CDR3. Trimming cost V 4 bases and J 7 bases; bases outside gene matches: 12. The germline gives CDR1 MGHRA, CDR2 YSYEKL. CDR3 nucleotides: TGCGCCAGCAGCCCCATTGGATTAGCGGGAGGGTGGAATGAGCAGTTCTTC. This gives the protein CASSPIGLAGGWNEQFF.

This clonotype was detected ten times or more. The rearrangement links TRBV29-1 to TRBJ1-1, with D unclear. Germline assignment: CDR1 SQVTM and CDR2 ANQGSEA. This CDR3 is built from 12 residues. V lost 7 bases to trimming and J lost 1 base, with 10 bases between them. The CDR3 DNA is TGCAGCGGGCTCCGGCAGAACACTGAAGCTTTCTTT. This translates into CSGLRQNTEAFF.

The rearrangement links TRBV4-2 to TRBJ2-1, with unresolved D. The CDR3 extends over 15 amino acids. Per germline, CDR1 LGHNA and CDR2 YNFKEQ. V was clipped by 1 base and J by 4 bases, with 11 bases between them. The CDR3 is CASSQAGWAYNEQFF. The CDR3 region has the DNA TGTGCCAGCAGCCAAGCGGGTTGGGCGTACAATGAGCAGTTCTTC.

The genes are TRBV4-1 and TRBJ2-1; tentatively, D is TRBD2 (6 bases). The germline gives CDR1 MGHRA, CDR2 YSYEKL. V was clipped by 3 bases and J by 9 bases, with 18 bases between them. This CDR3 has 15 residues. Here the CDR3 DNA reads TGCGCCAGCAGCCACCCCGGCGGACGGGAGAGTGAGCAGTTCTTC. It is translated as CASSHPGGRESEQFF.

The CDR3 DNA reads as TGTGCCACCAGCAGAGAAAAGGATTGGGTGGCCAAAAACATTCAGTACTTC. Translating gives CATSREKDWVAKNIQYF. This chain uses TRBV15 with TRBJ2-4; D gene ambiguous. V gave up 0 bases and J gave up 1 base, with 13 bases separating them. Per the germline V gene, CDR1 is LNHNV and CDR2 is YYDKDF (reference sequence). CDR3 size: 17 residues.

The chain employs TRBV5-1 and TRBJ2-7; 13 bases map to TRBD2. Germline V gives CDR1 SGHRS, CDR2 YFSETQ. The CDR3 is made up of 16 amino acids. V shed 0 bases, J shed 3 bases, and the junction held 3 bases outside the gene matches. The CDR3 protein is CASSLGTSGSVYEQYF. The DNA of the CDR3 is TGCGCCAGCAGCTTGGGGACTAGCGGGAGTGTCTACGAGCAGTACTTC.